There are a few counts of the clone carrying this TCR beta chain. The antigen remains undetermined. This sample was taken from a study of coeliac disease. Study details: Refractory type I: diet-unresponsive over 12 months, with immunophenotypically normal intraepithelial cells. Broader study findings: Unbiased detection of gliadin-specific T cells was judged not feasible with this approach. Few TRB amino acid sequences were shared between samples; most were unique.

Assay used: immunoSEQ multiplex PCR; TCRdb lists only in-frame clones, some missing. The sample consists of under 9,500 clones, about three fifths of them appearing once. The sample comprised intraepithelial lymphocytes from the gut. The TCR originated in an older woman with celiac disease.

The CDR3 DNA follows: TGTGCCAGCAGCGTCACAACGCGGGGGCCTCGGGGCAATGAGCAGTTCTTC. This sequence encodes CASSVTTRGPRGNEQFF. J is TRBJ2-1 and V is TRBV9, with D tentatively TRBD2 (7 bases). The germline V and J ends were trimmed by 2 bases and 6 bases, with 21 bases remaining between them. This CDR3 comprises 17 residues. Germline V gives CDR1 SGDLS, CDR2 YYNGEE.